This TCR beta chain stems from a study of T cell responses to AZD1222 COVID-19 vaccine. Study overall: Investigators merged groups given second doses at roughly 4 or roughly 12 weeks.

Measured with immunoSEQ multiplex PCR; TCRdb has only the in-frame clones, and not every one. The data contain some 110,000 clones, roughly 90% of them singletons. Germline loops: CDR1 MNHEY, CDR2 SMNVEV (reference sequence). The germline V and J ends were trimmed by 7 bases and 2 bases, with 15 bases remaining between them. This CDR3 contains 15 residues. This specimen consisted of peripheral blood, obtained on day 0 of AZD1222 vaccination. The source of this sequence is an adult in good health. V gene TRBV27 combines with J gene TRBJ2-1; the D gene could be TRBD1 or TRBD2 (5 bases each). This CDR3 reads CASTPGEGPYNEQFF. CDR3 in DNA: TGTGCCAGCACCCCCGGAGAGGGACCCTACAATGAGCAGTTCTTC.